This T cell receptor beta chain was identified during a study of T-cell reconstitution after alpha-beta-depleted transplantation in children. This CDR3 comprises 14 residues. Germline V lookup: CDR1 DFQATT, CDR2 SNEGSKA (reference sequence). Between the trimmed V and J ends, which lost 6 bases and 2 bases, there was a span of 17 bases. Points from the study as a whole: By one year post-transplant, T-cell counts and diversity largely arose from T cells that were newly produced. Expanded clones from the graft, numbering several hundred, reportedly supplied alpha-beta T cells about two months after transplant.

Ten or more counts support this clonotype. Its antigen is still unknown. This sample's TCRbeta library carried unique molecular identifier barcodes. TCRdb redid the calling of the PCR reads with MiXCR, one entry per CDR3 protein. The table includes about 200,000 distinct CDR3 sequences, approximately 6.9% detected once. The sequenced sample was PBMCs, obtained before TCRalphabeta/CD19-depleted stem cell transplant. The TCR sequence derives from a boy aged 2-9 years with acute lymphoblastic leukemia, due to receive a stem cell transplant. The chain employs TRBV20-1 and TRBJ2-7; no firm D call. Written as DNA, the CDR3 is TGCAGTGCCCCTGACACCCAGACGACCTACGAGCAGTACTTC. Protein sequence: CSAPDTQTTYEQYF.